This TCR beta chain is drawn from a study of blood T cell repertoires in COVID-19. About the study: Samples of COVID-19 (acute and convalescent) were obtained from the United States, Italy and Spain.

This clone has a single count. The germline CDR1 and CDR2 sequences are ENHRY and SYGVKD. Deletions cut 4 bases from V and 5 bases from J, with 17 bases between. The CDR3 is 16 residues long. Authors' analysis steps: Amplifying reference gene primers gave estimates of nucleated cell counts. Clones were sequenced by immunoSEQ multiplex PCR, and TCRdb holds only the in-frame ones, with some missing. That table is the source of V, J and clone size, and D and trimming were worked out from the DNA. The sample has tens of thousands of clones; about 85% are singletons. The V and J genes are TRBV10-3 and TRBJ1-4; maybe TRBD1 (6 bases). The TCR comes from an elderly woman with active or convalescent COVID-19. Input material: peripheral blood. Written as DNA, the CDR3 is TGTGCCATCAGTGGGTTTAACAGGGTGGTGAATGAAAAACTGTTTTTT. Translation: CAISGFNRVVNEKLFF.